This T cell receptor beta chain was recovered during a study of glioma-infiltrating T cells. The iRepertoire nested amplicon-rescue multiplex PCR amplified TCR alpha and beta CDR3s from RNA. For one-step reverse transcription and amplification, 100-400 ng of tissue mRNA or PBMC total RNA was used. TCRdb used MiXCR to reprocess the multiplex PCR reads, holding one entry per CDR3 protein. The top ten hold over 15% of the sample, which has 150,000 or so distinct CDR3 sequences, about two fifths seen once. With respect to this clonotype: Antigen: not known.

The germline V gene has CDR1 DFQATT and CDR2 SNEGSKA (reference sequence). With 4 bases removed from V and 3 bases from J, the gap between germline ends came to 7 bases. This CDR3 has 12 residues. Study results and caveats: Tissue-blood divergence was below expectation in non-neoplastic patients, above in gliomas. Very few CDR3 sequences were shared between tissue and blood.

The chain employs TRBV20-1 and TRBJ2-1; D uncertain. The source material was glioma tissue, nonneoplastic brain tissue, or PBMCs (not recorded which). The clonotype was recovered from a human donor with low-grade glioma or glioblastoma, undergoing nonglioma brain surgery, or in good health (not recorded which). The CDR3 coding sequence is TGCAGTGCTAAGGCGTTCTACAATGAGCAGTTCTTC. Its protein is CSAKAFYNEQFF.